Listed below are T cell receptor beta chains from one sample, sequenced in a study of radiation and T cells in renal cell carcinoma. The method was immunoSEQ multiplex PCR; TCRdb's version includes in-frame clones alone and lacks a portion of them. The sample gives more than 75,000 clones, about 86% of which show up once; 22% is in the top ten. Sequencing used blood, obtained from a patient whose treatment included radiotherapy and nephrectomy. Source of these receptors: a woman aged 45-65 years with renal cell carcinoma. Each CDR3 is given with its conserved first and last residue. The D gene is left open where the match is weak. Only part of the rows carry a size: once, few, many, or a class if the clone is expanded.

j_gene	v_gene	abundance	d_gene	CDR3nt	CDR3aa
TRBJ1-6	TRBV5-5	NA	TRBD1	TGTGCCAGCACCAGACAGGGGAATTCACCCCTCCACTTT	CASTRQGNSPLHF
TRBJ1-1	TRBV4-1	NA	NA	TGCGCCAGCAGCCATGAGGCGGTGAACACTGAAGCTTTCTTT	CASSHEAVNTEAFF
TRBJ1-5	TRBV7-2	NA	TRBD1	TGTGCCAGCAGCTTAACCACCTTACGACAGGGGCAGCCCCAGCATTTT	CASSLTTLRQGQPQHF
TRBJ1-5	TRBV10-3	NA	TRBD1	TGTGCCATCAGCGGGACAGGGGGCGATCAGCCCCAGCATTTT	CAISGTGGDQPQHF
TRBJ2-7	TRBV7-8	NA	NA	TGTGCCAGCAGCTTAGGAGATCGGTACGAGCAGTACTTC	CASSLGDRYEQYF
TRBJ1-3	TRBV7-9	NA	TRBD1	TGTGCCAGCAGCAGAGGGACAGGGGGTTTCGGTTACAACACCATATATTTT	CASSRGTGGFGYNTIYF
TRBJ2-7	TRBV7-2	NA	TRBD2	TGTGCCAGCAGCTCTAGCGGGGCCCTATCCTACGAGCAGTACTTC	CASSSSGALSYEQYF
TRBJ1-1	TRBV5-4	NA	NA	TGTGCCAGCAGCTTCTCCGGGGGCGGACGGACTGAAGCTTTCTTT	CASSFSGGGRTEAFF
TRBJ1-2	TRBV19	NA	TRBD1	TGTGCCAGTAGAACCACCGGGACAGGGGCTAAAATCATTTATGGCTACACCTTC	CASRTTGTGAKIIYGYTF
TRBJ1-4	TRBV7-8	few	NA	TGTGCCAGCAGCCCAGCCATACTGCCGAATGAAAAACTGTTTTTT	CASSPAILPNEKLFF
TRBJ2-3	TRBV5-4	NA	NA	TGTGCCAGCAGCTTGGGGACGCAGTATTTT	CASSLGTQYF
TRBJ1-4	TRBV5-1	NA	TRBD1	TGCGCCAGCAGCCTCTTACAGGGGTCGGGGGAAAAACTGTTTTTT	CASSLLQGSGEKLFF
TRBJ1-5	TRBV28	NA	NA	TGTGCCAGCAGTTTGGTCGGGGACGGGGGCAATCAGCCCCAGCATTTT	CASSLVGDGGNQPQHF
TRBJ2-1	TRBV4-1	NA	NA	TGCGCCAGCAGCTCCACAAGGGGACGGGAGGAGCAGTTCTTC	CASSSTRGREEQFF
TRBJ2-3	TRBV4-2	once	TRBD2	TGTGCCAGCAGCCAAGTCCTCTTCGGGAGGATCACAGATACGCAGTATTTT	CASSQVLFGRITDTQYF
TRBJ2-7	TRBV5-1	NA	TRBD1	TGCGCCAGCAGCCCTGTACTAGACAGGGCTCCCGTCTACGAGCAGTACTTC	CASSPVLDRAPVYEQYF
TRBJ2-7	TRBV9	NA	TRBD2	TGTGCCAGCAGCGTAGATCTAGCGGGAGTGGACGAGCAGTACTTC	CASSVDLAGVDEQYF
TRBJ2-7	TRBV5-1	NA	NA	TGCGCCAGCAGCTTGGCCGGCGGGGGCAGATCCTACGAGCAGTACTTC	CASSLAGGGRSYEQYF
TRBJ2-3	TRBV5-6	NA	NA	TGTGCCAGCAGCCGAGACGCCGGAGCAGATACGCAGTATTTT	CASSRDAGADTQYF
TRBJ1-3	TRBV18	once	TRBD1	TGTGCCAGCTCACCTTCCGGGACAGGGGCTGGAAACACCATATATTTT	CASSPSGTGAGNTIYF
TRBJ2-3	TRBV20-1	NA	NA	TGCAGTGCCCAGATCACAGATACGCAGTATTTT	CSAQITDTQYF
TRBJ2-7	TRBV6-1	NA	NA	TGTGCCAGCAGTGCCGGAAATTACGAGCAGTACTTC	CASSAGNYEQYF
TRBJ1-1	TRBV19	NA	TRBD1	TGTGCCAGTAGAACGAGACAGGGGAACACTGAAGCTTTCTTT	CASRTRQGNTEAFF
TRBJ1-3	TRBV19	NA	NA	TGTGCCAGTAGCGGACAGTATCTCTCTGGAAACACCATATATTTT	CASSGQYLSGNTIYF
TRBJ1-5	TRBV15	NA	TRBD1	TGTGCCACCAGCCTGCTATCAGGGACAGGGGGCAGTAGCAATCAGCCCCAGCATTTT	CATSLLSGTGGSSNQPQHF
TRBJ2-7	TRBV7-2	NA	TRBD2	TGTGCCAGCAGCCAAACCGGGACTACGTACGAGCAGTACTTC	CASSQTGTTYEQYF
TRBJ1-1	TRBV7-6	few	NA	TGTGCCAGCAGCTTAGAGTCAGCGAACACTGAAGCTTTCTTT	CASSLESANTEAFF
TRBJ2-1	TRBV23-1	NA	TRBD1	TGCGCCAGCAGTCAGGGAAGGGACAGGGAAATCCACAATGAGCAGTTCTTC	CASSQGRDREIHNEQFF
TRBJ2-1	TRBV2	NA	NA	TGTGCCAGCAGTGCTTGGGACTCCGAATACAATGAGCAGTTCTTC	CASSAWDSEYNEQFF
TRBJ1-1	TRBV10-3	NA	NA	TGTGCCATCAGTGAGAGTACGCAGGGAACTGAAGCTTTCTTT	CAISESTQGTEAFF
TRBJ1-1	TRBV18	NA	NA	TGTGCCAGCTCACCAAGGGGACCACTGAACACTGAAGCTTTCTTT	CASSPRGPLNTEAFF
TRBJ1-2	TRBV2	few	NA	TGTGCCAGCAATTTGAAGACAAACACCTATGGCTACACCTTC	CASNLKTNTYGYTF
TRBJ2-1	TRBV7-2	NA	NA	TGTGCCAACAGTGACCTAGCGCTACTGCAGGGTGAGCAGTTCTTC	CANSDLALLQGEQFF
TRBJ2-7	TRBV19	NA	NA	TGTGCCAGTAGTACGCCGGGGTACGAGCAGTACTTC	CASSTPGYEQYF
TRBJ2-2	TRBV30	medium-sized	NA	TGTGCCTGGAGGGGCTACTACACCGGGGAGCTGTTTTTT	CAWRGYYTGELFF
TRBJ1-2	TRBV4-1	NA	NA	TGCGCCAGCAGCCAAGGCGGGGTCGACTATGGCTACACCTTC	CASSQGGVDYGYTF
TRBJ1-1	TRBV7-2	NA	NA	TGTGCCAGCAGGGAAGTCCAGGGACGGTTGAACACTGAAGCTTTCTTT	CASREVQGRLNTEAFF
TRBJ2-7	TRBV19	NA	TRBD1	TGTGCCAGTAGTCCACCCGGGACAGGGGTCTACGAGCAGTACTTC	CASSPPGTGVYEQYF
TRBJ1-3	TRBV7-9	NA	NA	TGTGCCAGCAGCCATTACCGGGACTCGCGTGGAAACACCATATATTTT	CASSHYRDSRGNTIYF
TRBJ1-1	TRBV5-6	NA	NA	TGTGCCAGCAGCTTTCAACCAGGGACGGCTTTCTTT	CASSFQPGTAFF